This T cell receptor beta chain comes out of a study of CD8 T cells in ankylosing spondylitis. CDR3 length: 18 amino acids. Germline-derived CDR1 and CDR2 are SGHAT and FQNNGV. V was clipped by 2 bases and J by 0 bases, with 17 bases between them. MiXCR was run by TCRdb on the 5' RACE reads, yielding one entry per CDR3 protein. The table lists 200,000 to 300,000 distinct CDR3 sequences, 8% to 11% of them singletons, with less than 3% in the top ten. This clonotype was seen ten or more times. The chain has TRBV11-2 and TRBJ1-5; D may be TRBD1 (5 bases). The sequence was obtained from a male donor with ankylosing spondylitis or in good health (not recorded which). The sequenced sample consisted of blood, either unsorted or a sorted T cell fraction (not recorded which). The CDR3 region has the DNA TGTGCCAGCAGCTTACGGGCGAGACAGTTAAATAGCAATCAGCCCCAGCATTTT. The encoded protein is CASSLRARQLNSNQPQHF.